A single sample gave rise to the 5 T cell receptor beta chains below, sequenced in a study of shared clonotypes between healthy human individuals. Sequencing used immunoSEQ multiplex PCR; TCRdb keeps in-frame clones, though not all of them. The sample lists millions of clones, more than 85% seen once, with more than 1.5% in the top ten. Terminally differentiated effector memory CD45RA+ cells were left out of the naive CD8 fraction, which was CD45RO-negative and positively selected for CCR7. Sequencing was done on a sample of naive CD8+ T cells from PBMCs. The origin of the receptors is a man younger than 35 in good health. Some clones in this sample may be carry-over from other donors' samples.

The chain has TRBV5-5 and TRBJ2-7; TRBD2 matches 7 bases. The germline V gene has CDR1 SGHKS and CDR2 YYEKEE (reference sequence). V trimming: 6 bases; J trimming: 3 bases; junction bases outside the gene matches: 6. CDR3 length equals 13 residues. CDR3 coding DNA: TGTGCCAGCACCTACCCGGGGGGCTACGAGCAGTACTTC. It codes for CASTYPGGYEQYF. The variable domain in full, with the rest retrieved from reference TRBV5-5 and TRBJ2-7, is DAGVTQSPTHLIKTRGQQVTLRCSPISGHKSVSWYQQVLGQGPQFIFQYYEKEERGRGNFPDRFSARQFPNYSSELNVNALLLGDSALYLCASTYPGGYEQYFGPGTRLTVT.

In the case of this clone: The sample holds other DNA sequences that translate to the same CDR3. The chain recombines TRBV28 with TRBJ2-1; D unclear. The V gene lost 4 bases and the J gene lost 4 bases, with 5 bases spanning the gap. The CDR3 has 12 amino acids. Germline lookup yields CDR1 MDHEN and CDR2 SYDVKM. CDR3 nucleotides: TGTGCCAGCAGTTACGGTTACAATGAGCAGTTCTTC. This translates into CASSYGYNEQFF.

As to this clone: Given a much more abundant clone one base away, this may be a read error. Other DNA sequences in this specimen translate into the identical CDR3. This chain uses TRBV7-9 with TRBJ2-1; D is ambiguous. In germline, CDR1 is SEHNR, CDR2 FQNEAQ (reference sequence). This CDR3 has 12 amino acids. The V end was cut by 5 bases, the J end by 5 bases, with 7 bases between. The DNA for the CDR3 is TGTGCCAGCAGCCTCGGTAACAATGAGCAGTTCTTC. Protein: CASSLGNNEQFF.

The genes are TRBV5-1 and TRBJ2-5, with 7 positions matching TRBD1. The CDR3 has 14 amino acids. V was clipped by 2 bases and J by 0 bases; unmatched bases: 1. Per germline, CDR1 SGHRS and CDR2 YFSETQ. CDR3 region: CASSFDRDQETQYF. The DNA of the CDR3 is TGCGCCAGCAGCTTTGACAGGGACCAAGAGACCCAGTACTTC.

The chain is built from TRBV7-6 and TRBJ2-5; 10 nucleotides align to TRBD1. The CDR3 spans 15 residues. The germline V gene encodes CDR1 SGHVS and CDR2 FNYEAQ. The junction had 6 bases not matched to a gene; V was cut back by 3 bases and J by 5 bases. As DNA, the CDR3 is TGTGCCAGCAGCTTGGACAGGGGGTTCAAGGAGACCCAGTACTTC. Translated: CASSLDRGFKETQYF.